The present entry profiles one TCR beta chain with its context. This sample's TCRbeta library carried unique molecular identifier barcodes. TCRdb reprocessed the PCR reads with MiXCR, giving one entry per CDR3 protein. The sample records some 830,000 distinct CDR3 sequences, about 16% being singletons. Trimming removed 6 bases from V and 3 bases from J, with 15 bases in between. The germline V gene encodes CDR1 SNHLY and CDR2 FYNNEI. This CDR3 region has 14 residues. The data stem from a study of T-cell reconstitution after alpha-beta-depleted transplantation in children. Sequencing was performed on PBMCs, mostly from graft donor cells, taken 360 days after TCRalphabeta/CD19-depleted stem cell transplant. The chain combines TRBV2 with TRBJ2-7; D not certain. This clonotype originated in a male patient under 18 who had a stem cell transplant for acute lymphoblastic leukemia, so the T cells may come from the graft donor. CDR3 protein: CASRPPHKGYEQYF. As DNA, the CDR3 is TGTGCCAGCAGGCCACCACATAAGGGCTACGAGCAGTACTTC.